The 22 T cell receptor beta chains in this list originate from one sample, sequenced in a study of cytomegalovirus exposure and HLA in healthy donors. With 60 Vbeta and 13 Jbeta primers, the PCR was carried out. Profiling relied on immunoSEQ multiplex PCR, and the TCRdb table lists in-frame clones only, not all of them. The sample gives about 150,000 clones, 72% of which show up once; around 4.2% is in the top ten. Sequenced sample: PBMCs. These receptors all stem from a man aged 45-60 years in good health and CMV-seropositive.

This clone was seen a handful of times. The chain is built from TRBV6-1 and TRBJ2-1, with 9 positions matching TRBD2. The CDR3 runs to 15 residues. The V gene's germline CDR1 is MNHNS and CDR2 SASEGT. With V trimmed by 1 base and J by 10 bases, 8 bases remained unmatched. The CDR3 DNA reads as TGTGCCAGCAGTGAAGAAAGGGCCAGCGGGGGGGAGCAGTTCTTC. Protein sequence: CASSEERASGGEQFF.

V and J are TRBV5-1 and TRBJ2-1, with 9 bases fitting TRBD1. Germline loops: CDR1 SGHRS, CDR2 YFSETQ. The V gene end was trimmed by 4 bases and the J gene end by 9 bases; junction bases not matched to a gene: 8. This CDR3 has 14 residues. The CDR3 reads CASSPDRGRGEQFF. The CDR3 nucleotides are TGCGCCAGCAGCCCGGACAGGGGAAGGGGTGAGCAGTTCTTC. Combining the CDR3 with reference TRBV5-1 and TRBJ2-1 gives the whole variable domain KAGVTQTPRYLIKTRGQQVTLSCSPISGHRSVSWYQQTPGQGLQFLFEYFSETQRNKGNFPGRFSGRQFSNSRSEMNVSTLELGDSALYLCASSPDRGRGEQFFGPGTRLTVL.

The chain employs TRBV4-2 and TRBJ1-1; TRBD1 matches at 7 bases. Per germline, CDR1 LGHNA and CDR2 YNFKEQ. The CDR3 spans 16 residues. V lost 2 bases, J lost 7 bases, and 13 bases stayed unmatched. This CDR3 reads CASSQKGPGQQFEAFF. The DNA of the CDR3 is TGTGCCAGCAGCCAAAAGGGCCCGGGACAGCAGTTTGAAGCTTTCTTT.

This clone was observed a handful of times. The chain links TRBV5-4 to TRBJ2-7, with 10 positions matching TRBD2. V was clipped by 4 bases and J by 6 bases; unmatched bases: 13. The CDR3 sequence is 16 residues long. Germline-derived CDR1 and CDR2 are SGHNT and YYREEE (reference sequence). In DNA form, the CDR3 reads TGTGCCAGCAGCCCAGGGGTTCTAGCGGGAGACGGCGAGCAGTACTTC. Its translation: CASSPGVLAGDGEQYF. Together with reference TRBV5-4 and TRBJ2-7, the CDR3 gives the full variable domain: ETGVTQSPTHLIKTRGQQVTLRCSSQSGHNTVSWYQQALGQGPQFIFQYYREEENGRGNFPPRFSGLQFPNYSSELNVNALELDDSALYLCASSPGVLAGDGEQYFGPGTRLTVT.

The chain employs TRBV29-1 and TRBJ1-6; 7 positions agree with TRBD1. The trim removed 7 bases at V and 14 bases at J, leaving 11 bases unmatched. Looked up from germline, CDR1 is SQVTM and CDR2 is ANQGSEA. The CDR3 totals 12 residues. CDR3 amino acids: CSATDDQGALHF. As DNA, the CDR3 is TGCAGCGCCACCGATGACCAGGGGGCCCTCCACTTT.

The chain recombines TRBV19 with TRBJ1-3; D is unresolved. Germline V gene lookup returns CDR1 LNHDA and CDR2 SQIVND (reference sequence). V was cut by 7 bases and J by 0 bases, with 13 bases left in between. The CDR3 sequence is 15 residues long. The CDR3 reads CASIEPASSGNTIYF. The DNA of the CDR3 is TGTGCCAGTATTGAGCCCGCTAGCTCTGGAAACACCATATATTTT.

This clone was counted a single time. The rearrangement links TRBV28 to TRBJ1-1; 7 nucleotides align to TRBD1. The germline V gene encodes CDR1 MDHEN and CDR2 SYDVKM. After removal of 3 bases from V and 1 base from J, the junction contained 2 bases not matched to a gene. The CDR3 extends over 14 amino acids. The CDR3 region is CASSFWTGNTEAFF. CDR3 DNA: TGTGCCAGCAGTTTTTGGACAGGGAACACTGAAGCTTTCTTT.

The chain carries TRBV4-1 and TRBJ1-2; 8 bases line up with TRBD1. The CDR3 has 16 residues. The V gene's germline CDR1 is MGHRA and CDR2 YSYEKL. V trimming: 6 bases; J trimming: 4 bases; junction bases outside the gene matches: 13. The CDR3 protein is CASSPQDRDEAYGYTF. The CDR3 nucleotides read TGCGCCAGCAGTCCTCAGGACAGGGATGAAGCCTATGGCTACACCTTC.

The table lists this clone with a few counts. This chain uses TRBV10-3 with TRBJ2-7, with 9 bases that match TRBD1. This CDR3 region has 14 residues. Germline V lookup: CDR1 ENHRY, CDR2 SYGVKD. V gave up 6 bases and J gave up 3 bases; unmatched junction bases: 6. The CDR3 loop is CAIRKGQGSYEQYF. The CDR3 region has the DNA TGTGCCATCAGGAAAGGACAGGGGAGCTACGAGCAGTACTTC.

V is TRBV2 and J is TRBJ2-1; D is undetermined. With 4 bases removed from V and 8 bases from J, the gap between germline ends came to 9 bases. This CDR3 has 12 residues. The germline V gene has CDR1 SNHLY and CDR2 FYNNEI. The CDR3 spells CASSVSGHEQFF. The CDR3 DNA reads TGTGCCAGCAGTGTATCTGGCCATGAGCAGTTCTTC. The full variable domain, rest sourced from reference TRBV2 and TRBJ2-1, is EPEVTQTPSHQVTQMGQEVILRCVPISNHLYFYWYRQILGQKVEFLVSFYNNEISEKSEIFDDQFSVERPDGSNFTLKIRSTKLEDSAMYFCASSVSGHEQFFGPGTRLTVL.

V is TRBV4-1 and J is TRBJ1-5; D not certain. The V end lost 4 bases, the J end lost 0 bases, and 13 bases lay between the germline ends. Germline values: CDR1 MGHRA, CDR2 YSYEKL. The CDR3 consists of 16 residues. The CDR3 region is CASSPLWAASNQPQHF. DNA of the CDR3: TGCGCCAGCAGCCCGCTTTGGGCAGCTAGCAATCAGCCCCAGCATTTT.

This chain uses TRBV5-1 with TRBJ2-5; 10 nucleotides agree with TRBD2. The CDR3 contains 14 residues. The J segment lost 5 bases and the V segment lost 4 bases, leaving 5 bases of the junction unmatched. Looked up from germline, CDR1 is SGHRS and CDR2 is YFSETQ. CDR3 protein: CASSTSGVKETQYF. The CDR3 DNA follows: TGCGCCAGCAGCACTAGCGGGGTCAAGGAGACCCAGTACTTC.

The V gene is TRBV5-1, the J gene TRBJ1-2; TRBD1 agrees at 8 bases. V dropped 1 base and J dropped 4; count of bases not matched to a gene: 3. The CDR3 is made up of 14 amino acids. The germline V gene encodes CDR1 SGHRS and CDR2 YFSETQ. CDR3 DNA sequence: TGCGCCAGCAGCTTGCAGACAGGGGTCTATGGCTACACCTTC. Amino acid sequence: CASSLQTGVYGYTF.

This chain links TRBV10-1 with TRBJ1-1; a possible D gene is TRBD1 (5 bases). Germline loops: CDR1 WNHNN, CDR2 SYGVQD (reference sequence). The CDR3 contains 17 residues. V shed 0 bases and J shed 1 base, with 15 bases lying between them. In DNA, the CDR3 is TGCGCCAGCAGTGAGTCGACTCTGTTTGACAGGAACACTGAAGCTTTCTTT. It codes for CASSESTLFDRNTEAFF.

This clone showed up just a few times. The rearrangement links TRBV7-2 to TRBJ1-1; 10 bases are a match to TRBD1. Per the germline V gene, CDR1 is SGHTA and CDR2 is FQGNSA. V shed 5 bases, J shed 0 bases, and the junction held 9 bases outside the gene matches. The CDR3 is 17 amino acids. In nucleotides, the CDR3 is TGTGCCAGCAGCCTAAGGGGACAGGGGAGATTGAACACTGAAGCTTTCTTT. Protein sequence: CASSLRGQGRLNTEAFF.

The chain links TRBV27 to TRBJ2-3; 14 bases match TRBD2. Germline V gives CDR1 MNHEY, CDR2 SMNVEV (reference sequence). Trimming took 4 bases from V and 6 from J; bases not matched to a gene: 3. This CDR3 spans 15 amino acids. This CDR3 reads CASSYWTSGRDTQYF. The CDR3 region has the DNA TGTGCCAGCAGTTATTGGACTAGCGGGAGGGATACGCAGTATTTT.

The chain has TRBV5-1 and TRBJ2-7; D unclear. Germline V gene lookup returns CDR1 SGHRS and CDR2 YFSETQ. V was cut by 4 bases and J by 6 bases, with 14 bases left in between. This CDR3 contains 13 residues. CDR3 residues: CASSPRVDGEQYF. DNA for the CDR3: TGCGCCAGCAGCCCCCGGGTCGATGGCGAGCAGTACTTC.

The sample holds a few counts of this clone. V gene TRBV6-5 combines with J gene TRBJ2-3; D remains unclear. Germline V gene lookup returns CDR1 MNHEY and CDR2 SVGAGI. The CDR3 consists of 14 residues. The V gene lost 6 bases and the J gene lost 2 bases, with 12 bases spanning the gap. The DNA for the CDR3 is TGTGCCAGCAGGAAAGAAACTTCCACAGATACGCAGTATTTT. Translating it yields CASRKETSTDTQYF.

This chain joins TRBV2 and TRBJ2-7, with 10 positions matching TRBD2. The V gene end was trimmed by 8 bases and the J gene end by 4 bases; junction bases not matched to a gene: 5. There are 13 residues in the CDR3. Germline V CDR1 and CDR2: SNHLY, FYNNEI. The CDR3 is CASQTSGVYEQYF. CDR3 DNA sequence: TGTGCCAGCCAAACTAGCGGGGTGTACGAGCAGTACTTC. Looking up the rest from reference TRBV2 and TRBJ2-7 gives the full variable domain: EPEVTQTPSHQVTQMGQEVILRCVPISNHLYFYWYRQILGQKVEFLVSFYNNEISEKSEIFDDQFSVERPDGSNFTLKIRSTKLEDSAMYFCASQTSGVYEQYFGPGTRLTVT.

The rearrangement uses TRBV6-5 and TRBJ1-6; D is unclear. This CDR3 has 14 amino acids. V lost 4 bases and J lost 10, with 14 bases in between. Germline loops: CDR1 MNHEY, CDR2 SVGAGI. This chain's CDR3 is CASSSGGLSSPLHF. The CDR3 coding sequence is TGTGCCAGCAGTTCGGGAGGGCTCAGCTCACCCCTCCACTTT.

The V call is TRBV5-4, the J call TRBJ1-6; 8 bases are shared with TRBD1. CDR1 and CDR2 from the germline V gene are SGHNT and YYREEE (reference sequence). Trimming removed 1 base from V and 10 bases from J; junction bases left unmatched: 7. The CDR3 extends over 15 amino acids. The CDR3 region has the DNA TGTGCCAGCAGCTTGATCGGACAGGGCCGGTCACCCCTCCACTTT. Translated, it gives CASSLIGQGRSPLHF.

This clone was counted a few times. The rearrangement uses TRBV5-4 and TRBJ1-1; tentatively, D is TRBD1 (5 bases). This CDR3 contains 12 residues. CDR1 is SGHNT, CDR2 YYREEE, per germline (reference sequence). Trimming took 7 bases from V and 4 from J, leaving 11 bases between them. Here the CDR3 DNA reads TGTGCCAGCCAAGGGGTAGGCACTGAAGCTTTCTTT. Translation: CASQGVGTEAFF.